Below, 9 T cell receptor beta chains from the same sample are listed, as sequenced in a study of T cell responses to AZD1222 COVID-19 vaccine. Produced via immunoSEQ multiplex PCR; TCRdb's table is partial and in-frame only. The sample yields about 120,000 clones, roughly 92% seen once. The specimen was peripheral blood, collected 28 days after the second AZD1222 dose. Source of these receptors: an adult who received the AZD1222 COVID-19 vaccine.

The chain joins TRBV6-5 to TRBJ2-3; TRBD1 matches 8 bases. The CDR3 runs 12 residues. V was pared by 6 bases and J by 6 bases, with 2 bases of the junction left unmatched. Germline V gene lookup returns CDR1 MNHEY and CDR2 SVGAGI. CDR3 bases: TGTGCCAGCAGCAACAGGGGGGATACGCAGTATTTT. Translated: CASSNRGDTQYF.

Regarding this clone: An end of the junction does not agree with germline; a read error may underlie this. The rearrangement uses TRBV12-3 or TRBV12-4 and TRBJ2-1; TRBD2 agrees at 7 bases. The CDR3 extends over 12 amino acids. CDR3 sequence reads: CASSYSGAGPLF. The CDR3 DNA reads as TGTGCCAGCAGCTACAGCGGGGCGGGCCCACTCTTC.

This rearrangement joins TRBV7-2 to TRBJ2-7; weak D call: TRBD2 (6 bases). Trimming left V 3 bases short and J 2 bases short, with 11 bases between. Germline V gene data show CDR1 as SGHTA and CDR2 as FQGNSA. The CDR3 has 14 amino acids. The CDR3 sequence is CASSFGGTTYEQYF. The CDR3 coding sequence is TGTGCCAGCAGCTTCGGGGGTACCACCTACGAGCAGTACTTC.

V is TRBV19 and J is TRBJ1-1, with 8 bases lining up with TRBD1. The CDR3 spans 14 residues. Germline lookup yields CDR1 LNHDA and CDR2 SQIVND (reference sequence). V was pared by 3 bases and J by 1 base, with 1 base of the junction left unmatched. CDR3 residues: CASSIGQGNTEAFF. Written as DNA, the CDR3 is TGTGCCAGTAGTATCGGACAGGGGAACACTGAAGCTTTCTTT.

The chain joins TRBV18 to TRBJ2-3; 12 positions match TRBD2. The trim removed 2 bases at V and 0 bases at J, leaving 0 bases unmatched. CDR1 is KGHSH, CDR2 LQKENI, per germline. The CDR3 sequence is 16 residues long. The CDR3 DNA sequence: TGTGCCAGCTCACCAGGGACTAGCGGGAGCACAGATACGCAGTATTTT. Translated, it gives CASSPGTSGSTDTQYF.

In nucleotides, the CDR3 is TGTGCCAGCAGCTTATCTGGACAGAACACAGATACGCAGTATTTT. Translating gives CASSLSGQNTDTQYF. The chain is built from TRBV11-2 and TRBJ2-3, with a tentative D call TRBD1 (6 bases). Trimming left V 2 bases short and J 2 bases short, with 11 bases between. The CDR3 consists of 15 residues. CDR1 and CDR2 (germline): SGHAT, FQNNGV.

The CDR3 loop reads CASSYASSYNSPLHF. CDR3 DNA: TGTGCCAGCAGTTACGCGAGCTCCTATAATTCACCCCTCCACTTT. The J gene is TRBJ1-6, the V gene TRBV6-5; D unresolved. CDR1 is MNHEY and CDR2 is SVGAGI in the germline V gene. With 2 bases removed from V and 0 bases from J, the gap between germline ends came to 5 bases. The CDR3 length is 15 residues.

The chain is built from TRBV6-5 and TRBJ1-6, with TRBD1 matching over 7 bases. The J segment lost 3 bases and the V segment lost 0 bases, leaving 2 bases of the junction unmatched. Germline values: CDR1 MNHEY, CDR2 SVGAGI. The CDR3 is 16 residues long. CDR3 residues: CASSYSGTVYNSPLHF. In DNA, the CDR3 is TGTGCCAGCAGTTACTCCGGGACAGTCTATAATTCACCCCTCCACTTT.

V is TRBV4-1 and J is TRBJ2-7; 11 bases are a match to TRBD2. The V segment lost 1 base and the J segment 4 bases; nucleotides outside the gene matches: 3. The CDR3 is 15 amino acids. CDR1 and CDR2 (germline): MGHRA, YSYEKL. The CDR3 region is CASSQVLAGGYEQYF. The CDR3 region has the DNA TGCGCCAGCAGCCAAGTATTAGCGGGAGGGTACGAGCAGTACTTC.